The 18 T cell receptor beta chains below come from one sample, sequenced in a study of blood T cell repertoires in COVID-19. Sequencing used immunoSEQ multiplex PCR; TCRdb keeps in-frame clones, though not all of them. The data show a few hundred thousand clones, around 90% seen once. The sequenced material came from peripheral blood. The source of these receptors is a woman between 45 and 65 years old who had recovered from COVID-19.

This chain uses TRBV10-3 with TRBJ2-6, with TRBD1 matching 9 bases. Per germline, CDR1 ENHRY and CDR2 SYGVKD. This CDR3 is built from 16 residues. The J segment lost 2 bases and the V segment lost 5 bases, leaving 4 bases of the junction unmatched. This CDR3 reads CAISRQGDTGANVLTF. The CDR3 nucleotides read TGTGCCATCAGTCGACAGGGGGACACTGGGGCCAACGTCCTGACTTTC.

The rearrangement uses TRBV6-2 or TRBV6-3 and TRBJ2-1, with D perhaps TRBD2 (5 bases). Germline CDR1 MNHEY, CDR2 SVGEGT. V lost 0 bases, J lost 6 bases, and 12 bases lay in between. The CDR3 consists of 15 residues. The chain's CDR3 is CASSYSSSSPNEQFF. CDR3 bases: TGTGCCAGCAGTTACTCGAGTTCTAGCCCCAATGAGCAGTTCTTC.

V is TRBV7-2 and J is TRBJ1-1; D call uncertain. V was shortened by 4 bases and J by 1 base, with 13 bases between the two germline ends. From germline, CDR1 is SGHTA and CDR2 FQGNSA. The CDR3 spans 15 residues. The CDR3 loop reads CASSSYGKRNTEAFF. The CDR3 DNA follows: TGTGCCAGCAGCTCTTATGGCAAAAGGAACACTGAAGCTTTCTTT.

The chain is built from TRBV19 and TRBJ1-2; TRBD1 agrees at 8 bases. Germline assignment: CDR1 LNHDA and CDR2 SQIVND (reference sequence). CDR3 length equals 15 residues. J gave up 2 bases and V 5 bases, and 7 bases lay outside the gene matches. CDR3 protein: CASSQPTGENYGYTF. In nucleotides, the CDR3 is TGTGCCAGTAGTCAACCGACAGGGGAAAACTATGGCTACACCTTC.

The chain has TRBV5-1 and TRBJ2-2; no clear D. CDR1 is SGHRS, CDR2 YFSETQ, per germline. Trimming removed 4 bases at V and 5 bases at J, with 15 bases between. The CDR3 consists of 15 residues. DNA of the CDR3: TGCGCCAGCAGCCCCCTTAGCTATCCAACCGGGGAGCTGTTTTTT. It is translated as CASSPLSYPTGELFF.

The chain joins TRBV6-5 to TRBJ1-2, with 8 bases that match TRBD1. Germline lookup yields CDR1 MNHEY and CDR2 SVGAGI. The J segment lost 6 bases and the V segment lost 8 bases, leaving 5 bases of the junction unmatched. The CDR3 has 12 residues. CDR3: CASRQGLNGYTF. The CDR3, as DNA: TGTGCCAGCCGACAGGGGCTGAATGGCTACACCTTC.

The rearrangement uses TRBV5-4 and TRBJ2-7, with D possibly being TRBD2 (6 bases). V lost 0 bases to trimming and J lost 3 bases, with 7 bases between them. The CDR3 length is 13 residues. Germline V gives CDR1 SGHNT, CDR2 YYREEE (reference sequence). CDR3 coding DNA: TGTGCCAGCAGCTTGGACGGGGGCTACGAGCAGTACTTC. Its protein is CASSLDGGYEQYF.

V is TRBV4-2 and J is TRBJ2-5, with 7 bases aligning to TRBD2. Losses at the gene ends were 0 bases for V and 7 bases for J; bases not matched to a gene: 8. There are 15 residues in the CDR3. Germline CDR1 LGHNA, CDR2 YNFKEQ. CDR3 sequence (DNA): TGTGCCAGCAGCCAAGAAGAGGAGGGGAGGGCGACCCAGTACTTC. Translated: CASSQEEEGRATQYF.

The rearrangement uses TRBV5-1 and TRBJ1-2, with D perhaps matching TRBD1 (6 bases). Germline CDR1 and CDR2: SGHRS and YFSETQ. With 8 bases removed from V and 2 bases from J, the gap between germline ends came to 13 bases. CDR3 length equals 13 residues. Here the CDR3 DNA reads TGCGCCAGGATCAACCAGGGGAACTATGGCTACACCTTC. Translated, it gives CARINQGNYGYTF.

Concerning this clone itself: Possible read error: a much larger clone is one base away. The sample has other DNA sequences that encode this CDR3 too. The CDR3 loop reads CASSQEEAGVYEQYF. As DNA, the CDR3 is TGCGCCAGCAGTCAAGAAGAAGCGGGGGTCTACGAGCAGTACTTC. J is TRBJ2-7 and V is TRBV4-3; 8 bases match TRBD2. The germline CDR1 and CDR2 sequences are LGHNA and YSLEER. This CDR3 is 15 amino acids long.

Concerning this clone itself: The sample holds other DNA sequences that translate to the same CDR3. V and J are TRBV6-5 and TRBJ1-1; tentative D call: TRBD1 (5 bases). The CDR3 runs to 14 residues. V lost 0 bases to trimming and J lost 0 bases, with 5 bases between them. The V gene's germline CDR1 is MNHEY and CDR2 SVGAGI. The chain's CDR3 is CASSYSTVNTEAFF. As DNA, the CDR3 is TGTGCCAGCAGTTACTCGACAGTGAACACTGAAGCTTTCTTT.

V gene TRBV4-1 combines with J gene TRBJ2-1; 7 bases match TRBD2. The CDR3 runs 20 residues. Germline lookup yields CDR1 MGHRA and CDR2 YSYEKL. The V segment lost 0 bases and the J segment 0 bases; nucleotides outside the gene matches: 14. The DNA of the CDR3 is TGCGCCAGCAGCCAAGAGACGTCAGGCGTGGGCGGGAGCTCCTACAATGAGCAGTTCTTC. This translates into CASSQETSGVGGSSYNEQFF.

The genes are TRBV7-2 and TRBJ1-1; TRBD1 agrees at 9 bases. Germline V gives CDR1 SGHTA, CDR2 FQGNSA. V was pared by 2 bases and J by 9 bases, with 7 bases of the junction left unmatched. CDR3 size: 14 residues. Here the CDR3 DNA reads TGTGCCAGCAGCTTACAGGTGACAGGGGGGCAAGCTTTCTTT. Protein: CASSLQVTGGQAFF.

V and J are TRBV9 and TRBJ1-5, with a tentative D call TRBD1 (5 bases). This CDR3 has 14 amino acids. Per the germline V gene, CDR1 is SGDLS and CDR2 is YYNGEE. Trimming removed 3 bases from V and 2 bases from J, with 9 bases in between. CDR3 DNA sequence: TGTGCCAGCAGCGCGGACAAGGGCAATCAGCCCCAGCATTTT. Translation: CASSADKGNQPQHF.

The gene calls are TRBV7-2 and TRBJ2-5; 12 bases match TRBD2. J was trimmed by 4 bases and V by 5 bases; bases with no gene match: 2. The CDR3 has 14 residues. Germline V gives CDR1 SGHTA, CDR2 FQGNSA. CDR3 in DNA: TGTGCCAGCAGCCTGACTAGCGGGAGAGAGACCCAGTACTTC. Encoded protein: CASSLTSGRETQYF.

The V gene is TRBV5-1, the J gene TRBJ1-3; 8 positions match TRBD1. This CDR3 spans 14 amino acids. Per germline, CDR1 SGHRS and CDR2 YFSETQ. The ends lost 8 bases at V and 0 bases at J; junction bases unmatched: 4. CDR3 sequence: CASSGGLSGNTIYF. The CDR3 nucleotides are TGCGCCAGTTCAGGGGGCCTCTCTGGAAACACCATATATTTT. The whole variable domain, filled in from reference TRBV5-1 and TRBJ1-3, reads KAGVTQTPRYLIKTRGQQVTLSCSPISGHRSVSWYQQTPGQGLQFLFEYFSETQRNKGNFPGRFSGRQFSNSRSEMNVSTLELGDSALYLCASSGGLSGNTIYFGEGSWLTVV.

The V gene is TRBV5-1, the J gene TRBJ1-5; the match to TRBD1 covers 10 bases. The germline V gene encodes CDR1 SGHRS and CDR2 YFSETQ. The ends lost 4 bases at V and 5 bases at J; junction bases unmatched: 3. This CDR3 region has 14 residues. CDR3 in amino acids: CASSDGQGDQPQHF. CDR3 sequence (DNA): TGCGCCAGCAGCGACGGACAGGGGGATCAGCCCCAGCATTTT.

Here the CDR3 reads CASAQGLAGRSYEQFF. DNA of the CDR3: TGTGCCAGCGCTCAAGGTCTAGCGGGGAGATCTTATGAGCAGTTCTTC. V is TRBV18 and J is TRBJ2-1, with TRBD2 identical over 9 bases. With 8 bases clipped from V and 8 bases from J, the junction kept 16 bases outside the gene matches. Germline V CDR1 and CDR2: KGHSH, LQKENI. There are 16 residues in the CDR3.